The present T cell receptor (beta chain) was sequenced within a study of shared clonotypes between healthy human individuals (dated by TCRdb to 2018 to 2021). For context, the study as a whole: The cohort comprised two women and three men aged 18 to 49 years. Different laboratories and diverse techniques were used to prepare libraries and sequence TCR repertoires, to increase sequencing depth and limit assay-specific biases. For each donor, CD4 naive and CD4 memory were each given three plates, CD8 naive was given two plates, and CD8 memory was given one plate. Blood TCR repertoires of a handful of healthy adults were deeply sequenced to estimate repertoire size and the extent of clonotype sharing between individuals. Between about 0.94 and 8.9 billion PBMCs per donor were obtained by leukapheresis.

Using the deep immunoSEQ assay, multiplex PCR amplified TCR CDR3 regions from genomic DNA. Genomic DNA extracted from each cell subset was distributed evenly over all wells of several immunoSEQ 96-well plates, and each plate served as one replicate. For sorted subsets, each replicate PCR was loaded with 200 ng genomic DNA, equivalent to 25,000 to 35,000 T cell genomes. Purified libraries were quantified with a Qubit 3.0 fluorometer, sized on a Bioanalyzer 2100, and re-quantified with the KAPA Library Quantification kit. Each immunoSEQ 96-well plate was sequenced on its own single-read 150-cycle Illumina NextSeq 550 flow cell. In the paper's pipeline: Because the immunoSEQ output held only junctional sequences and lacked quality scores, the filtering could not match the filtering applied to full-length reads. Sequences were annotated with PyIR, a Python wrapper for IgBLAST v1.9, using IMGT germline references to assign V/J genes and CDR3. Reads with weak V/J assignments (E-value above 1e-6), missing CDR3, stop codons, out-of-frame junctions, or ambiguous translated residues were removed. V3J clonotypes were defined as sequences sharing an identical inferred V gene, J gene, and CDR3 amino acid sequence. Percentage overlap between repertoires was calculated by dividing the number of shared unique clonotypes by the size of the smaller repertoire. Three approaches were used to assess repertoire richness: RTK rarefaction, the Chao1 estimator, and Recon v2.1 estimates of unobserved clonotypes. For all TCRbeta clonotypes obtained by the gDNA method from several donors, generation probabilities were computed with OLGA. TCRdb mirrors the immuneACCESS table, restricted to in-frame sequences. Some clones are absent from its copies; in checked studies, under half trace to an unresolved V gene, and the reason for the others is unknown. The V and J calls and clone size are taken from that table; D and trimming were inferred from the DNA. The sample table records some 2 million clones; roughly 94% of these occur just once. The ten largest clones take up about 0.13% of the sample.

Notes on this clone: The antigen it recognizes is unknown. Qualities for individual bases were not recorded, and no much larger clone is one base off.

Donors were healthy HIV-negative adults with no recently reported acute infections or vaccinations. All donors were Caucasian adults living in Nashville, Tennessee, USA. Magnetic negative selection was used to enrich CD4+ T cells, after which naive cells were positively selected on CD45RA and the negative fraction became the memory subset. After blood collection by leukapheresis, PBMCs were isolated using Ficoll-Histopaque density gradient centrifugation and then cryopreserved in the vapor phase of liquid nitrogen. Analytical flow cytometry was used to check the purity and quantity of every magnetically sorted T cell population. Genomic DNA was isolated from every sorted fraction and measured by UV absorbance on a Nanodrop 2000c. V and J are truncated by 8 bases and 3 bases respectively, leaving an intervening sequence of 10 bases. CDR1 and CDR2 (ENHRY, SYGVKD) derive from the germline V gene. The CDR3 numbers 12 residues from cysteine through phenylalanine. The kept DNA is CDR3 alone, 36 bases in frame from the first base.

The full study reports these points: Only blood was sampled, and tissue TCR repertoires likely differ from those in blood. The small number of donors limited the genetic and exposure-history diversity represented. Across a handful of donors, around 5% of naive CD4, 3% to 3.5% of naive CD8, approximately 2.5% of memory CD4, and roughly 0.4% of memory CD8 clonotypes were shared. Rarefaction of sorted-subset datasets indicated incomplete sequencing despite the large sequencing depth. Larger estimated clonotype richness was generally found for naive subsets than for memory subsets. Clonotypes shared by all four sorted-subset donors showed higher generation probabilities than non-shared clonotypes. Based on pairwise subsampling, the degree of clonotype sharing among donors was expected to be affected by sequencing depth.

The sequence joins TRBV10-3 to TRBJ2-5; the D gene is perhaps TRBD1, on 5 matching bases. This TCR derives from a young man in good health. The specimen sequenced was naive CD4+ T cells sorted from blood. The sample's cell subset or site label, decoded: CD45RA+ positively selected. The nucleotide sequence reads TGTGCCATCGGGGCCCCTGAAGAGACCCAGTACTTC. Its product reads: CAIGAPEETQYF.